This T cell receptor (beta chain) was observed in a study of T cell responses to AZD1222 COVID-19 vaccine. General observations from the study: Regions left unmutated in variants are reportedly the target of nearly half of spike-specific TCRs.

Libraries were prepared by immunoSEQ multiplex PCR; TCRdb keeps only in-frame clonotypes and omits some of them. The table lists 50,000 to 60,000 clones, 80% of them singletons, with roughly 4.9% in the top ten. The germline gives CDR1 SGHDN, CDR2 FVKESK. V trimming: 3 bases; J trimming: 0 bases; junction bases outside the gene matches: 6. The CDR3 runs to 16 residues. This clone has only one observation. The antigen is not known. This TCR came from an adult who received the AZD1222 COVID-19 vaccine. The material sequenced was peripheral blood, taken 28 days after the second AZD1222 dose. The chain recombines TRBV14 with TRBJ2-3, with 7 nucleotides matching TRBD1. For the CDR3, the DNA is TGTGCCAGCAGCCAGTGGACAGGATCTAGCACAGATACGCAGTATTTT. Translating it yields CASSQWTGSSTDTQYF.